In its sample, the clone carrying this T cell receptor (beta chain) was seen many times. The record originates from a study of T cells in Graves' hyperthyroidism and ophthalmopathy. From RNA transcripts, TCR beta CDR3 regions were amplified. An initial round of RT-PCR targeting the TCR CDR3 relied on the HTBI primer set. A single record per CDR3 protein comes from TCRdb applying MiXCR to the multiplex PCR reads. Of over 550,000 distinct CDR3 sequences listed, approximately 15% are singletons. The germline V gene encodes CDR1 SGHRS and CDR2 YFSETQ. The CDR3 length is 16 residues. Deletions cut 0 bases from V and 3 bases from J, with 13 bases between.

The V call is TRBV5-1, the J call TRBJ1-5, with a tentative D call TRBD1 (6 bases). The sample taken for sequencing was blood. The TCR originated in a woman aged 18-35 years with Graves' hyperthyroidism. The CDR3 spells CASSLGPGQLNQPQHF. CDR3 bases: TGCGCCAGCAGCTTGGGCCCTGGACAGCTCAATCAGCCCCAGCATTTT. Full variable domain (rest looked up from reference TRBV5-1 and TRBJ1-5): KAGVTQTPRYLIKTRGQQVTLSCSPISGHRSVSWYQQTPGQGLQFLFEYFSETQRNKGNFPGRFSGRQFSNSRSEMNVSTLELGDSALYLCASSLGPGQLNQPQHFGDGTRLSIL.